This T cell receptor (beta chain) was obtained from a study of blood T cell repertoires in COVID-19. Study-wide background: COVID-19 samples from acute and convalescent phases originated in the United States, Italy and Spain. PBMCs, B-cell-depleted T cells, or T cells were the source of the cDNA or gDNA that made up the material.

Methods used by the authors: Nucleated cell counts were estimated from reference gene primer amplification. Only in-frame clones appear in the TCRdb table, and some are missing; sequencing was by immunoSEQ multiplex PCR. V and J calls and clone size come straight from that table; D and trimming were deduced from the DNA. The sample includes over 200,000 clones, around 83% of them seen just once. Germline V gene sequence: CDR1 KGHDR, CDR2 SFDVKD. V lost 5 bases and J lost 2, with 14 bases in between. This CDR3 comprises 15 residues. J is TRBJ2-5 and V is TRBV24-1; possible D gene TRBD1, 6 bases. Sequencing was performed on peripheral blood. This receptor was identified in a man older than 75 with acute or convalescent COVID-19. This chain's CDR3 is CATSVPGHPQETQYF. The CDR3 nucleotides read TGTGCCACCAGTGTCCCGGGACATCCTCAAGAGACCCAGTACTTC.